These 12 T cell receptor beta chains came from one sample sequenced in a study of shared clonotypes between healthy human individuals. Assay: immunoSEQ multiplex PCR; the TCRdb copy retains only in-frame clones and omits some. The table lists approximately 2.5 million clones, roughly 93% of them singletons. Specimen: naive CD4+ T cells from PBMCs. The subset was: CD45RA+ positively selected. The source of these receptors is a man aged 18-30 years in good health. Some clones in this sample may be carry-over from other donors' samples.

This rearrangement joins TRBV7-9 to TRBJ1-1; D not certain. The V end lost 10 bases, the J end lost 2 bases, and 14 bases lay between the germline ends. The CDR3 totals 13 residues. Looked up from germline, CDR1 is SEHNR and CDR2 is FQNEAQ (reference sequence). The DNA of the CDR3 is TGTGCCATCGAACGGAACCTAAACACTGAAGCTTTCTTT. It is translated as CAIERNLNTEAFF.

V is TRBV6-6 and J is TRBJ1-5; D is ambiguous. The CDR3 runs 14 residues. The germline gives CDR1 MNHNY, CDR2 SVGAGI (reference sequence). V shed 2 bases and J shed 1 base, with 6 bases lying between them. The CDR3 sequence: CASSYALSNQPQHF. The CDR3, as DNA: TGTGCCAGCAGTTACGCGCTAAGCAATCAGCCCCAGCATTTT.

As to this clone: Other nucleotide sequences in the sample specify the same CDR3. V is TRBV29-1 and J is TRBJ2-7, with 11 nucleotides matching TRBD1. This CDR3 contains 12 residues. The V segment lost 6 bases and the J segment 4 bases; nucleotides outside the gene matches: 2. Germline CDR1 and CDR2: SQVTM and ANQGSEA. DNA for the CDR3: TGCAGCGTGGGGACAGGGGGATACGAGCAGTACTTC. This codes for CSVGTGGYEQYF.

To note about this clone: The same CDR3 arises from other DNA sequences in this sample as well. This chain joins TRBV28 and TRBJ1-5; tentative D call: TRBD1 (5 bases). The CDR3 covers 12 residues. The germline CDR1 and CDR2 sequences are MDHEN and SYDVKM. The ends were cut back, 3 bases at V and 7 bases at J, with 7 bases in the middle. The CDR3 spells CASSFRGQPQHF. The CDR3 DNA sequence: TGTGCCAGCAGTTTTAGGGGACAGCCCCAGCATTTT.

In this sample, this clone turned up a few times. V and J are TRBV5-4 and TRBJ1-1; D is unclear. V was pared by 0 bases and J by 4 bases, with 10 bases between. Germline V lookup: CDR1 SGHNT, CDR2 YYREEE (reference sequence). The CDR3 sequence is 14 residues long. In DNA form, the CDR3 reads TGTGCCAGCAGCTTGGGGGTGCTCTCCACTGAAGCTTTCTTT. As protein: CASSLGVLSTEAFF.

This chain links TRBV9 with TRBJ1-5, with D possibly TRBD1 on 5 matching bases. V was cut by 4 bases and J by 2 bases, with 10 bases left in between. The CDR3 covers 14 residues. In germline, CDR1 is SGDLS, CDR2 YYNGEE. The CDR3 sequence is CASSYRDGNQPQHF. The CDR3 nucleotides read TGTGCCAGCAGCTACCGGGACGGCAATCAGCCCCAGCATTTT.

This clone has more than one count but fewer than ten. The genes are TRBV18 and TRBJ1-5; no definite D call. This CDR3 has 13 residues. The germline V and J ends were trimmed by 1 base and 5 bases, with 6 bases remaining between them. Germline values: CDR1 KGHSH, CDR2 LQKENI. The CDR3 DNA reads TGTGCCAGCTCACCACTGGCCGATCAGCCCCAGCATTTT. Its translation is CASSPLADQPQHF.

The count of this clone is one. The chain joins TRBV19 to TRBJ2-3; TRBD2 matches 9 bases. The germline CDR1 and CDR2 sequences are LNHDA and SQIVND (reference sequence). There are 15 residues in the CDR3. V was clipped by 8 bases and J by 3 bases; unmatched bases: 9. Here the CDR3 reads CASGGGRAGTDTQYF. CDR3 DNA sequence: TGTGCCAGTGGAGGCGGGAGGGCCGGGACAGATACGCAGTATTTT.

The V call is TRBV7-9, the J call TRBJ2-1; D is unresolved. Trimming removed 5 bases at V and 2 bases at J, with 7 bases between. CDR1 and CDR2 from the germline V gene are SEHNR and FQNEAQ (reference sequence). This CDR3 comprises 13 residues. CDR3 sequence reads: CASSLDPYNEQFF. The CDR3 DNA is TGTGCCAGCAGCCTTGATCCCTACAATGAGCAGTTCTTC.

V is TRBV6-1 and J is TRBJ2-6, with a weak D call TRBD2 (5 bases). V lost 2 bases and J lost 0, with 14 bases in between. The CDR3 runs to 18 residues. Germline V gene lookup returns CDR1 MNHNS and CDR2 SASEGT. As DNA, the CDR3 is TGTGCCAGCAGTGAATTTTGGGTCGGGGTCTCTGGGGCCAACGTCCTGACTTTC. Its translation: CASSEFWVGVSGANVLTF.

The chain combines TRBV20-1 with TRBJ1-1; D might be TRBD1 (6 bases). CDR1 is DFQATT, CDR2 SNEGSKA, per germline (reference sequence). V dropped 1 base and J dropped 11 bases, with 11 bases sitting between them. The CDR3 totals 11 residues. The DNA for the CDR3 is TGCAGTGCTAGAGGGGGGGCCTCGGCTTTCTTT. Translating it yields CSARGGASAFF.

The chain joins TRBV18 to TRBJ1-4; unclear D gene. Trimming took 1 base from V and 4 from J, leaving 13 bases between them. Germline V gives CDR1 KGHSH, CDR2 LQKENI. The CDR3 extends over 16 amino acids. CDR3 sequence reads: CASSPLSGLLNEKLFF. The CDR3 DNA follows: TGTGCCAGCTCACCACTTTCAGGCCTCCTTAATGAAAAACTGTTTTTT.